The source of this T cell receptor beta chain is a study of OX40 agonist ivuxolimab in advanced cancers. Trimming took off 0 bases at V and 8 bases at J, with 13 bases between the two ends. The CDR3 is 15 amino acids. Germline V gene data show CDR1 as MGHRA and CDR2 as YSYEKL. This clone was detected once. TCRdb's table, derived via immunoSEQ multiplex PCR, lists solely in-frame clones and lacks some. This repertoire shows roughly 92,000 clones, more than 90% found once; its top ten account for 3.4%. The sample consisted of CD4+ or CD8+ T cells sorted from blood, taken in a trial of the OX40 agonist ivuxolimab. The sequence derives from an adult with an advanced solid tumor such as melanoma, head and neck, liver or kidney cancer. J is TRBJ1-4 and V is TRBV4-1; the D gene is possibly TRBD1 (6 bases). As DNA, the CDR3 is TGCGCCAGCAGCCAAGATTGGGGGGCGGGGGAAAAACTGTTTTTT. This codes for CASSQDWGAGEKLFF.